A single T cell receptor (beta chain) is shown here with its context. Its antigen is unidentified. This record comes from a study of regulatory T cells in long-lasting Graves disease. Sequencing libraries for TCR beta were prepared with iRepertoire HTBI primers and Arm-PCR of CDR3 regions. In TCRdb, the multiplex PCR reads were re-called with MiXCR into one record per CDR3 protein. The top ten clones hold about 11% of a sample with about 220,000 distinct CDR3 sequences, roughly 19% of them seen once. Study outcomes and limitations: The study examined only peripheral blood, not thyroid tissue. Persistent patients shared about 3,000 public clonotypes among themselves. Newly diagnosed patients shared fewer, at more than 750.

Sample time point: newly diagnosed GD, antithyroid drugs for less than 3 months. Preparation of the TCR library used RNA extracted from PBMCs. The sample also formed part of further work on T cells in Graves' hyperthyroidism and ophthalmopathy. That source adds: Blood also showed most of the thyroid clonotypes that were expanded above 0.001.

Material: peripheral blood mononuclear cells (PBMCs), obtained at new diagnosis, from a patient treated with antithyroid drugs. The clonotype was recovered from a woman aged 25-40 years with Graves disease.

The CDR3 DNA follows: TGTGCCAGCACCCTTCTTTCGGAGCGGGGTGAGCAGTTCTTC. Amino acids: CASTLLSERGEQFF. The gene calls are TRBV28 and TRBJ2-1; 7 bases match TRBD2. This CDR3 is 14 amino acids long. V lost 7 bases, J lost 9 bases, and 12 bases stayed unmatched. In germline, CDR1 is MDHEN, CDR2 SYDVKM.